The present T cell receptor beta chain was sequenced within a study of T-cell memory formation after mild COVID-19. Study-wide results and caveats: Those CD4+ clones that contracted were mainly in CM and EM (CD8+ ones in EMRA). CD4/CD8 balance characterized clones contracting day 15 to 85, and CD4+ skew characterized later expanders.

The V end lost 2 bases, the J end lost 0 bases, and 14 bases lay between the germline ends. The germline gives CDR1 SGDLS, CDR2 YYNGEE. CDR3 size: 16 residues. A note on this clonotype: Its antigen remains unidentified.

TCRdb passed the 5' RACE reads through MiXCR, listing each CDR3 protein once. The data show 470,000 or so distinct CDR3 sequences, 20% seen once. This TCR derives from an adult woman who had mild COVID-19 (a few samples of this study predate the infection). Cell type and time point are not known. The specimen was PBMCs or a T cell subset sorted from them (not recorded which). The V call is TRBV9, the J call TRBJ1-1, with a weak D call TRBD1 (6 bases). The CDR3 DNA reads as TGTGCCAGCAGCGTTTCACCCAGGGGTCTGAACACTGAAGCTTTCTTT. As protein: CASSVSPRGLNTEAFF.